This T cell receptor beta chain was documented in a study of CD8 T cells in Susac syndrome. The authors reverse transcribed roughly 0.5 to 1 ug RNA with random hexamers. TCRdb independently ran MiXCR on the immunoSEQ multiplex PCR reads; one entry per CDR3 protein. The sample consists of roughly 110,000 distinct CDR3 sequences, less than 95% of them appearing once. From germline, CDR1 is SGDLS and CDR2 YYNGEE. The V end was cut by 2 bases, the J end by 2 bases, with 11 bases between. The CDR3 has 15 residues. Sample: CD8+ T cells from PBMCs. The receptor was isolated from a human donor with Susac syndrome. This chain links TRBV9 with TRBJ1-5, with TRBD1 as a possible D gene (6 bases). The CDR3 DNA is TGTGCCAGCAGCGTCGGAGGGGGAGGCAATCAGCCCCAGCATTTT. Translated, it gives CASSVGGGGNQPQHF.